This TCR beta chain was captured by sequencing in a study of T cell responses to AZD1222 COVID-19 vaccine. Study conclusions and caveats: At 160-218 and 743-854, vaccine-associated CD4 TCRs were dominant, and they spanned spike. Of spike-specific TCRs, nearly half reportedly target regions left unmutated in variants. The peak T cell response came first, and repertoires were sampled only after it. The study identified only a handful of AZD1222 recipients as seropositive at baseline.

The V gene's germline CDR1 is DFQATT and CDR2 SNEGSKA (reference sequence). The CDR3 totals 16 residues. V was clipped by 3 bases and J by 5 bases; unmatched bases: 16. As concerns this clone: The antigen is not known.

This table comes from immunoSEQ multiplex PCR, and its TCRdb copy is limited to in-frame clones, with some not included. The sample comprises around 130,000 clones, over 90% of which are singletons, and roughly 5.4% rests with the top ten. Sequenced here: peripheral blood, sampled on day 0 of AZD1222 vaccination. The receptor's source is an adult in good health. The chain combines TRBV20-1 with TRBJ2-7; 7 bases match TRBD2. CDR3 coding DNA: TGCAGTGCTAGTGATACCTCTGTGGGACTAATAGACGAGCAGTACTTC. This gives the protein CSASDTSVGLIDEQYF.